The sample holds a few counts of the clone carrying this T cell receptor beta chain. The target antigen is unknown. This CDR3 is 18 amino acids long. Germline V CDR1 and CDR2: MDHEN, SYDVKM. V lost 8 bases, J lost 1 base, and 25 bases lay in between. These data come from a study of post-analysis software for immune sequencing data. Study observations and caveats: Higher frequency in patients than in controls was seen for roughly five TRBV segments, with TRBV5-6, TRBV5-1 and TRBV20-1 among them.

Unique molecular identifiers were present in the TCR beta cDNA libraries. Yield was roughly 0.5 million cDNA molecules from about 1 to 10 million T cells. TCRdb reprocessed the PCR reads via MiXCR and lists one record per CDR3 protein. The table lists hundreds of thousands of distinct CDR3 sequences, 25% to 30% of them singletons. The source material was blood. This chain joins TRBV28 and TRBJ2-3; D uncertain. This sequence originates from a girl aged 10 to 17 with multiple sclerosis. This CDR3 is CASSSPPFRSARTDTQYF. As DNA, the CDR3 is TGTGCCAGCTCTTCCCCTCCCTTTCGGAGCGCCCGCACAGATACGCAGTATTTT.